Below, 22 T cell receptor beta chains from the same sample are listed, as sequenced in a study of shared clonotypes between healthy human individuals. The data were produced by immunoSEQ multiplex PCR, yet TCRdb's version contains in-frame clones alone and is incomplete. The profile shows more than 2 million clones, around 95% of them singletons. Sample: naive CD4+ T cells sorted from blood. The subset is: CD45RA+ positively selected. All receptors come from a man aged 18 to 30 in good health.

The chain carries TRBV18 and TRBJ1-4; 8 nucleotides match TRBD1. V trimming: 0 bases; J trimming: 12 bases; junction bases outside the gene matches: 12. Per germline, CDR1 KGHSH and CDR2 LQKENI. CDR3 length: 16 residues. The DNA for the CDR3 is TGTGCCAGCTCACCACCGAGGACAGGGAGCTCGTTGGAACTGTTTTTT. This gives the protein CASSPPRTGSSLELFF.

Here the CDR3 reads CASSLSPTEAFF. The CDR3 bases are TGTGCCAGCAGCTTAAGTCCCACTGAAGCTTTCTTT. The chain links TRBV5-4 to TRBJ1-1; D is ambiguous. This CDR3 is 12 amino acids long. CDR1 is SGHNT and CDR2 is YYREEE in the germline V gene (reference sequence). Trimming removed 2 bases at V and 4 bases at J, with 6 bases between. The complete variable domain, with remaining parts taken from reference TRBV5-4 and TRBJ1-1, reads ETGVTQSPTHLIKTRGQQVTLRCSSQSGHNTVSWYQQALGQGPQFIFQYYREEENGRGNFPPRFSGLQFPNYSSELNVNALELDDSALYLCASSLSPTEAFFGQGTRLTVV.

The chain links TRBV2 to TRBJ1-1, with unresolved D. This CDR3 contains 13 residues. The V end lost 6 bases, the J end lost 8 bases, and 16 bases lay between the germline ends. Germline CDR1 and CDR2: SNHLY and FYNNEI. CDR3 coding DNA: TGTGCCAGCAGCGTCCGTGGAGACGGAGAAGCTTTCTTT. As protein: CASSVRGDGEAFF.

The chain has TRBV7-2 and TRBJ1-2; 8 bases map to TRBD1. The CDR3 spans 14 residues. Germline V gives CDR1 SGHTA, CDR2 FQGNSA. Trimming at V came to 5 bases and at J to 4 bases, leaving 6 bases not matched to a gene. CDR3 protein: CASSPLDRGYGYTF. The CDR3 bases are TGTGCCAGCAGCCCCCTCGACAGGGGCTATGGCTACACCTTC.

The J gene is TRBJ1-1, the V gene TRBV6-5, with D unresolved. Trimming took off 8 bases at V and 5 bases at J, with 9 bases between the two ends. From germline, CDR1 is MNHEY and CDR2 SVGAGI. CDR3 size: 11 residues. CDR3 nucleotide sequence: TGTGCCAGCTTCAGGTGGACTGAAGCTTTCTTT. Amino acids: CASFRWTEAFF.

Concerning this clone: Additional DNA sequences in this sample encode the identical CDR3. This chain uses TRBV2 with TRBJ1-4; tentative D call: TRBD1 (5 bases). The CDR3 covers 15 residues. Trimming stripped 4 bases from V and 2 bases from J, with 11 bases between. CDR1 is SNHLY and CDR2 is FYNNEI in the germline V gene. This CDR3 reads CASSVGGTTNEKLFF. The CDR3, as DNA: TGTGCCAGCAGTGTTGGCGGGACTACTAATGAAAAACTGTTTTTT. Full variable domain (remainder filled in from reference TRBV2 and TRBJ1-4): EPEVTQTPSHQVTQMGQEVILRCVPISNHLYFYWYRQILGQKVEFLVSFYNNEISEKSEIFDDQFSVERPDGSNFTLKIRSTKLEDSAMYFCASSVGGTTNEKLFFGSGTQLSVL.

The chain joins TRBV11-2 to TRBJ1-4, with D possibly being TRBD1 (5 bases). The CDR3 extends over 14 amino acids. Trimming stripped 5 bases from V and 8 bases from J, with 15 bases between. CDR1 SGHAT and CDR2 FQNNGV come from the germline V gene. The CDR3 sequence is CASSPQGLGEKLFF. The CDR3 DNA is TGTGCCAGCAGCCCGCAGGGTCTGGGGGAAAAACTGTTTTTT. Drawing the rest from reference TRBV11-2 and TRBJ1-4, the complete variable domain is EAGVAQSPRYKIIEKRQSVAFWCNPISGHATLYWYQQILGQGPKLLIQFQNNGVVDDSQLPKDRFSAERLKGVDSTLKIQPAKLEDSAVYLCASSPQGLGEKLFFGSGTQLSVL.

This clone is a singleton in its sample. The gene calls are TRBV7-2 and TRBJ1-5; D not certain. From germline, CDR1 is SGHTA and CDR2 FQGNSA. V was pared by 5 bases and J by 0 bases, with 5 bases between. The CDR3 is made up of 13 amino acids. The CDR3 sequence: CASSGYSNQPQHF. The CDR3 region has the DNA TGTGCCAGCAGCGGCTATAGCAATCAGCCCCAGCATTTT.

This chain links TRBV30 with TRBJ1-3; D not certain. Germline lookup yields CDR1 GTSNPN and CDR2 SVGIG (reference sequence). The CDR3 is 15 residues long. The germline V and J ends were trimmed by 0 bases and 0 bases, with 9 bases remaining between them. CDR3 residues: CAWSVVPSSGNTIYF. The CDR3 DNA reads TGTGCCTGGAGTGTAGTCCCGAGCTCTGGAAACACCATATATTTT.

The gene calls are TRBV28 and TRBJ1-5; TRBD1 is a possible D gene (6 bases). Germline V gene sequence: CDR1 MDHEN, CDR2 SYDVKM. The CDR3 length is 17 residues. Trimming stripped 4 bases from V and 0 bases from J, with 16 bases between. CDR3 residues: CASSSLDRQYSNQPQHF. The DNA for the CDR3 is TGTGCCAGCAGTTCTTTGGACAGACAATATAGCAATCAGCCCCAGCATTTT.

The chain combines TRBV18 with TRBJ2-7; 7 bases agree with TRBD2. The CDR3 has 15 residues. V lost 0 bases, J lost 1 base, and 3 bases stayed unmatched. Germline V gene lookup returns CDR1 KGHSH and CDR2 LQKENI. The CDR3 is CASSPPGTTSYEQYF. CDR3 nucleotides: TGTGCCAGCTCACCACCCGGGACTACATCCTACGAGCAGTACTTC. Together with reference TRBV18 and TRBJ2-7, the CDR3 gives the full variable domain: NAGVMQNPRHLVRRRGQEARLRCSPMKGHSHVYWYRQLPEEGLKFMVYLQKENIIDESGMPKERFSAEFPKEGPSILRIQQVVRGDSAAYFCASSPPGTTSYEQYFGPGTRLTVT.

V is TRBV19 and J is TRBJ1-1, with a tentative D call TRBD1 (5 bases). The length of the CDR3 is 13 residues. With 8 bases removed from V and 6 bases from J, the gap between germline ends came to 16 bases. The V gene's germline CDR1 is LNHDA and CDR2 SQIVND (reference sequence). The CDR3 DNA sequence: TGTGCCAGTTCCAGGGCCCCGGGATCTGAAGCTTTCTTT. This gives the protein CASSRAPGSEAFF.

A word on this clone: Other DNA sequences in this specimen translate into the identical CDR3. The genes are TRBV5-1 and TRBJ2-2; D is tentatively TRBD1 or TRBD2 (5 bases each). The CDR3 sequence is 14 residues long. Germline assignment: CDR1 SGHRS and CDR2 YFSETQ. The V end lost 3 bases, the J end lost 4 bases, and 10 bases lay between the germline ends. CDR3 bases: TGCGCCAGCAGCTCGACCGGGGCCACCGGGGAGCTGTTTTTT. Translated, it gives CASSSTGATGELFF.

CDR3 residues: CALELDRGYEQYF. CDR3 nucleotides: TGTGCCCTGGAGCTGGACAGGGGATACGAGCAGTACTTC. The chain is built from TRBV30 and TRBJ2-7; 9 nucleotides match TRBD1. J was trimmed by 4 bases and V by 8 bases; bases with no gene match: 9. This CDR3 region has 13 residues. Looked up from germline, CDR1 is GTSNPN and CDR2 is SVGIG (reference sequence).

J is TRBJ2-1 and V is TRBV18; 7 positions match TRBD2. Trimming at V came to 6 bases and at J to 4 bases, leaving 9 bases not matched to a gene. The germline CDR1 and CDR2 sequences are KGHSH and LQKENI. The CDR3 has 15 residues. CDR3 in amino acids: CASSEERDRYNEQFF. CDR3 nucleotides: TGTGCCAGCTCGGAAGAGCGGGACCGGTACAATGAGCAGTTCTTC.

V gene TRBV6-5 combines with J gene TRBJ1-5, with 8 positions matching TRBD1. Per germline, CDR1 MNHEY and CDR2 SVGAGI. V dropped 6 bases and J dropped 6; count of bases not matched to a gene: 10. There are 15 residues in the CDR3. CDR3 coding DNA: TGTGCCAGCAGCCCCACCCGACAGGGGCTTCAGCCCCAGCATTTT. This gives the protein CASSPTRQGLQPQHF.

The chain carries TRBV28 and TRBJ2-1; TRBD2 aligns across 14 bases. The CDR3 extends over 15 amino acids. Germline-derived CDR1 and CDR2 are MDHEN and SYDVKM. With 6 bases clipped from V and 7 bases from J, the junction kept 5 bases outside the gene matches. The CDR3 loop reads CASRRTSGGWNEQFF. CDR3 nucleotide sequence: TGTGCCAGCAGGCGGACTAGCGGGGGGTGGAATGAGCAGTTCTTC.

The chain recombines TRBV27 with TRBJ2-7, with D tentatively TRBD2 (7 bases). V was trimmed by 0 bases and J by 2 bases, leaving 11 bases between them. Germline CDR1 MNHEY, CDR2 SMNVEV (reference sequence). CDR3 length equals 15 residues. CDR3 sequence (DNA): TGTGCCAGCAGTTTATCGTGGGGGGGGCCCTACGAGCAGTACTTC. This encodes CASSLSWGGPYEQYF.

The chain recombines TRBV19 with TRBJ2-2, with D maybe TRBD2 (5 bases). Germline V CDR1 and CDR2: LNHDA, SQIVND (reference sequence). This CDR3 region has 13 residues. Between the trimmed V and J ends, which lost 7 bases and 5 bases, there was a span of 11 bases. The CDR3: CASTSRGTGELFF. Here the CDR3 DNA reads TGTGCCAGTACCAGCCGGGGAACCGGGGAGCTGTTTTTT. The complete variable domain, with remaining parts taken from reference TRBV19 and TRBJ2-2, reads DGGITQSPKYLFRKEGQNVTLSCEQNLNHDAMYWYRQDPGQGLRLIYYSQIVNDFQKGDIAEGYSVSREKKESFPLTVTSAQKNPTAFYLCASTSRGTGELFFGEGSRLTVL.

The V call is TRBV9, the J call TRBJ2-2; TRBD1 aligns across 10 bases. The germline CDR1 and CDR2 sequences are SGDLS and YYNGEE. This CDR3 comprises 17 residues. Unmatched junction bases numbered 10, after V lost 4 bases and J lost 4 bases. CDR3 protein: CASSLGQGVLGTGELFF. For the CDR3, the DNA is TGTGCCAGCAGCCTAGGACAGGGGGTACTGGGCACCGGGGAGCTGTTTTTT.

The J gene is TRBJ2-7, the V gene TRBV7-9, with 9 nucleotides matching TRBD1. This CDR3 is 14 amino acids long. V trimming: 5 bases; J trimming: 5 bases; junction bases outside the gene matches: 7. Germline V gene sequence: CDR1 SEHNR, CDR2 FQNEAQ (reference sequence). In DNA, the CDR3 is TGTGCCAGCAGCCCCGGACAGGGGAATAACGAGCAGTACTTC. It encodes CASSPGQGNNEQYF.

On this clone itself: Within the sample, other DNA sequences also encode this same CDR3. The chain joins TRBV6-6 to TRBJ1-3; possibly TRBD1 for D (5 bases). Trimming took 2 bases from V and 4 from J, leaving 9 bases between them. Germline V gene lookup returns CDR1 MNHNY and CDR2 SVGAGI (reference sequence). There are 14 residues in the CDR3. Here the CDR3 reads CASSYGGSGNTIYF. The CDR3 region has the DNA TGTGCCAGCAGTTACGGGGGGTCGGGAAACACCATATATTTT.